The 26 T cell receptor beta chains below were found in one sample sequenced in a study of cytomegalovirus exposure and HLA in healthy donors. Primers included in the PCR were 60 Vbeta and 13 Jbeta primers. Using immunoSEQ multiplex PCR, the repertoire was profiled, and TCRdb retains in-frame clones only, with some absent. The sample lists 110,000 to 150,000 clones, around 75% occurring once. Sequencing input: PBMCs. These receptors came from a female donor in good health and CMV-seronegative.

This chain joins TRBV27 and TRBJ2-3; D is possibly TRBD2 (6 bases). The germline CDR1 and CDR2 sequences are MNHEY and SMNVEV (reference sequence). The length of the CDR3 is 16 residues. Trimming left V 6 bases short and J 0 bases short, with 16 bases between. CDR3 bases: TGTGCCAGCAGGACCCCGTCCCGGGAGAGCACAGATACGCAGTATTTT. It encodes CASRTPSRESTDTQYF.

This clone was seen just once. The chain combines TRBV4-1 with TRBJ2-1, with 12 bases matching TRBD2. The CDR3 is 15 amino acids. Germline V lookup: CDR1 MGHRA, CDR2 YSYEKL. J lost 5 bases, V lost 4 bases, and 3 bases had no gene match. Written as DNA, the CDR3 is TGCGCCAGCAGCCGGACTAGCGGGATGGACAATGAGCAGTTCTTC. Its translation: CASSRTSGMDNEQFF.

This chain uses TRBV15 with TRBJ2-7; possible D gene TRBD2, 5 bases. Between the trimmed V and J ends, which lost 5 bases and 3 bases, there was a span of 20 bases. CDR1 and CDR2 (germline): LNHNV, YYDKDF (reference sequence). This CDR3 contains 16 residues. This CDR3 is CATSERERAPLYEQYF. DNA of the CDR3: TGTGCCACCAGCGAGAGGGAGAGGGCCCCCCTCTACGAGCAGTACTTC.

The chain combines TRBV14 with TRBJ2-5; tentatively, D is TRBD1 (6 bases). The V end was cut by 1 base, the J end by 0 bases, with 9 bases between. The CDR3 totals 15 residues. The germline V gene encodes CDR1 SGHDN and CDR2 FVKESK. The CDR3 nucleotides are TGTGCCAGCAGCCAAGGGGACATGTACCAAGAGACCCAGTACTTC. Amino acid sequence: CASSQGDMYQETQYF.

The CDR3 spells CASSAEGGPGQYF. In DNA, the CDR3 is TGCGCCAGCAGCGCTGAGGGCGGTCCTGGGCAGTACTTC. The gene calls are TRBV5-1 and TRBJ2-7; D is perhaps TRBD2 (5 bases). The germline V gene encodes CDR1 SGHRS and CDR2 YFSETQ. V lost 4 bases, J lost 9 bases, and 17 bases lay in between. The CDR3 runs 13 residues.

The chain couples TRBV5-4 to TRBJ1-1, with 7 bases lining up with TRBD1. The CDR3 has 14 residues. With V trimmed by 3 bases and J by 5 bases, 7 bases remained unmatched. Germline assignment: CDR1 SGHNT and CDR2 YYREEE (reference sequence). CDR3 in DNA: TGTGCCAGCAGCTCTGGACAGGTTGGGACTGAAGCTTTCTTT. It encodes CASSSGQVGTEAFF.

This sequence joins TRBV14 and TRBJ1-1, with TRBD1 as a possible D gene (6 bases). This CDR3 spans 15 amino acids. V was pared by 3 bases and J by 1 base, with 12 bases between. The germline CDR1 and CDR2 sequences are SGHDN and FVKESK. The CDR3 DNA reads as TGTGCCAGCAGCCAGACAGGTTCTGGGAACACTGAAGCTTTCTTT. Translation gives CASSQTGSGNTEAFF. Full variable domain (rest looked up from reference TRBV14 and TRBJ1-1): EAGVTQFPSHSVIEKGQTVTLRCDPISGHDNLYWYRRVMGKEIKFLLHFVKESKQDESGMPNNRFLAERTGGTYSTLKVQPAELEDSGVYFCASSQTGSGNTEAFFGQGTRLTVV.

This clone was found once. This chain joins TRBV18 and TRBJ2-7; 9 bases match TRBD1. Per germline, CDR1 KGHSH and CDR2 LQKENI. There are 14 residues in the CDR3. Trimming removed 8 bases from V and 2 bases from J; junction bases left unmatched: 7. The CDR3 protein is CASQVDRGTYEQYF. The CDR3 nucleotides are TGTGCCAGCCAAGTGGACAGGGGAACCTACGAGCAGTACTTC.

The chain employs TRBV6-1 and TRBJ1-1; D might be TRBD1 (6 bases). Trimming removed 7 bases from V and 5 bases from J, with 17 bases in between. The CDR3 is made up of 14 amino acids. The germline gives CDR1 MNHNS, CDR2 SASEGT. The CDR3 is CASTQGGSRTEAFF. Here the CDR3 DNA reads TGTGCCAGCACCCAAGGGGGTTCTCGGACTGAAGCTTTCTTT.

V gene TRBV5-1 combines with J gene TRBJ2-7, with D perhaps matching TRBD2 (5 bases). This CDR3 is built from 14 residues. Germline V gene lookup returns CDR1 SGHRS and CDR2 YFSETQ. The V and J ends lost 2 bases and 2 bases respectively, with 11 bases between them. The CDR3 nucleotides are TGCGCCAGCAGCTTAGGCGGGTATACCTACGAGCAGTACTTC. Translated: CASSLGGYTYEQYF.

J is TRBJ1-2 and V is TRBV2; weak D call: TRBD1 (6 bases). The CDR3 spans 12 residues. V dropped 4 bases and J dropped 8 bases, with 11 bases sitting between them. Germline assignment: CDR1 SNHLY and CDR2 FYNNEI. The CDR3 region has the DNA TGTGCCAGCAGTGCAGGGGAAATGGGCTACACCTTC. It translates to CASSAGEMGYTF.

The chain has TRBV29-1 and TRBJ1-1; D is uncertain. Between the trimmed V and J ends, which lost 5 bases and 2 bases, there was a span of 15 bases. CDR3 length: 14 amino acids. Germline V gene data show CDR1 as SQVTM and CDR2 as ANQGSEA. The CDR3 here is CSVPASTGNTEAFF. DNA of the CDR3: TGCAGCGTTCCTGCATCTACGGGAAACACTGAAGCTTTCTTT.

The V call is TRBV7-9, the J call TRBJ2-5; 8 positions match TRBD2. There are 15 residues in the CDR3. Unmatched junction bases numbered 5, after V lost 5 bases and J lost 0 bases. Germline loops: CDR1 SEHNR, CDR2 FQNEAQ (reference sequence). The CDR3: CASSRSGRHQETQYF. In DNA form, the CDR3 reads TGTGCCAGCAGCCGAAGCGGGAGACACCAAGAGACCCAGTACTTC.

The chain carries TRBV18 and TRBJ2-5; the D gene is possibly TRBD2 (6 bases). This CDR3 region has 13 residues. V lost 6 bases to trimming and J lost 4 bases, with 12 bases between them. Germline-derived CDR1 and CDR2 are KGHSH and LQKENI. The CDR3 nucleotides read TGTGCCAGCTCCATGGGAGCGGGAGAGACCCAGTACTTC. Its translation: CASSMGAGETQYF. Based on the CDR3 plus reference TRBV18 and TRBJ2-5, the full variable domain is NAGVMQNPRHLVRRRGQEARLRCSPMKGHSHVYWYRQLPEEGLKFMVYLQKENIIDESGMPKERFSAEFPKEGPSILRIQQVVRGDSAAYFCASSMGAGETQYFGPGTRLLVL.

This chain connects TRBV25-1 to TRBJ1-2; no firm D call. Trimming took off 3 bases at V and 4 bases at J, with 12 bases between the two ends. The length of the CDR3 is 14 residues. CDR1 MGHDK and CDR2 SYGVNS come from the germline V gene. The CDR3 DNA follows: TGTGCCAGCAGTGACCCGGGATATTCCTATGGCTACACCTTC. It specifies CASSDPGYSYGYTF.

This chain links TRBV5-1 with TRBJ2-1; D perhaps matches TRBD2 (6 bases). CDR1 and CDR2 from the germline V gene are SGHRS and YFSETQ. The CDR3 length is 16 residues. The V end lost 0 bases, the J end lost 3 bases, and 13 bases lay between the germline ends. CDR3 residues: CASSLERGGFYNEQFF. The CDR3 DNA is TGCGCCAGCAGCTTGGAACGCGGAGGGTTCTACAATGAGCAGTTCTTC.

The chain has TRBV10-1 and TRBJ2-7; TRBD2 agrees at 9 bases. The CDR3 is 16 residues long. Trimming at V came to 6 bases and at J to 2 bases, leaving 11 bases not matched to a gene. Germline CDR1 reads WNHNN; CDR2 reads SYGVQD (reference sequence). The CDR3 DNA follows: TGCGCCAGCAGCGTTATAGCGGGAGTGGGGACCTACGAGCAGTACTTC. It translates to CASSVIAGVGTYEQYF.

As DNA, the CDR3 is TGTGCCACCCACAGGGGAAACACCATATATTTT. It codes for CATHRGNTIYF. The chain is built from TRBV5-4 and TRBJ1-3, with D possibly matching TRBD1 (5 bases). This CDR3 comprises 11 residues. Looked up from germline, CDR1 is SGHNT and CDR2 is YYREEE (reference sequence). The V and J ends lost 9 bases and 4 bases respectively, with 8 bases between them.

The table lists this clone with a few counts. This chain uses TRBV21-1 with TRBJ1-3. TRBV21-1 is reported as a pseudogene. This CDR3 is 16 amino acids long. CDR3 amino acids: CASGLAGEGSGNTIYF. The CDR3 nucleotides are TGTGCCAGCGGCCTGGCGGGGGAAGGCTCTGGAAACACCATATATTTT.

The chain uses TRBV4-1 and TRBJ2-6; D perhaps matches TRBD1 (5 bases). Germline V gene sequence: CDR1 MGHRA, CDR2 YSYEKL. This CDR3 is 19 amino acids long. The V end lost 1 base, the J end lost 0 bases, and 16 bases lay between the germline ends. CDR3 amino acids: CASSQVFPQEISGANVLTF. CDR3 bases: TGCGCCAGCAGCCAAGTTTTCCCACAGGAGATCTCTGGGGCCAACGTCCTGACTTTC.

CDR3 protein: CSPELAGDNEQFF. CDR3 DNA: TGCAGCCCGGAACTAGCGGGAGACAATGAGCAGTTCTTC. The rearrangement links TRBV29-1 to TRBJ2-1; TRBD2 agrees at 11 bases. Germline V CDR1 and CDR2: SQVTM, ANQGSEA. J lost 5 bases, V lost 8 bases, and 5 bases had no gene match. This CDR3 has 13 amino acids.

This clone was seen a few times. The gene calls are TRBV6-5 and TRBJ1-5; D not certain. V was pared by 8 bases and J by 3 bases, with 11 bases between. This CDR3 is 13 amino acids long. Germline V gives CDR1 MNHEY, CDR2 SVGAGI. The CDR3 DNA reads as TGTGCCAGCCGCGGAGGGTACAATCAGCCCCAGCATTTT. The encoded protein is CASRGGYNQPQHF.

Remarks on this clone: This specimen includes other DNA sequences encoding the same CDR3. The chain couples TRBV5-1 to TRBJ2-7, with D perhaps matching TRBD2 (6 bases). The germline V gene has CDR1 SGHRS and CDR2 YFSETQ. V lost 0 bases, J lost 7 bases, and 11 bases lay in between. The CDR3 contains 13 residues. The CDR3, as DNA: TGCGCCAGCAGCTTGGGACCCCGGGGGGAGCAGTACTTC. Protein product: CASSLGPRGEQYF.

The V call is TRBV29-1, the J call TRBJ2-1; maybe TRBD2 (5 bases). V was cut by 2 bases and J by 8 bases, with 10 bases left in between. Germline V gene sequence: CDR1 SQVTM, CDR2 ANQGSEA. The CDR3 is made up of 12 amino acids. The CDR3 sequence is CSVERGSDEQFF. DNA of the CDR3: TGCAGCGTTGAACGAGGGAGTGATGAGCAGTTCTTC.

The rearrangement joins TRBV5-1 to TRBJ1-4; 7 bases agree with TRBD1. The CDR3 length is 15 residues. From germline, CDR1 is SGHRS and CDR2 YFSETQ. The ends lost 5 bases at V and 5 bases at J; junction bases unmatched: 9. The CDR3 protein is CASRPTGAPNEKLFF. CDR3 sequence (DNA): TGCGCCAGCAGACCTACAGGGGCGCCGAATGAAAAACTGTTTTTT.

The V gene is TRBV7-9, the J gene TRBJ2-5; a weak D match, TRBD1 (6 bases). V was shortened by 1 base and J by 0 bases, with 9 bases between the two germline ends. The CDR3 totals 15 residues. Per the germline V gene, CDR1 is SEHNR and CDR2 is FQNEAQ (reference sequence). This CDR3 reads CASSLGTVNQETQYF. DNA for the CDR3: TGTGCCAGCAGCTTAGGGACAGTAAACCAAGAGACCCAGTACTTC.